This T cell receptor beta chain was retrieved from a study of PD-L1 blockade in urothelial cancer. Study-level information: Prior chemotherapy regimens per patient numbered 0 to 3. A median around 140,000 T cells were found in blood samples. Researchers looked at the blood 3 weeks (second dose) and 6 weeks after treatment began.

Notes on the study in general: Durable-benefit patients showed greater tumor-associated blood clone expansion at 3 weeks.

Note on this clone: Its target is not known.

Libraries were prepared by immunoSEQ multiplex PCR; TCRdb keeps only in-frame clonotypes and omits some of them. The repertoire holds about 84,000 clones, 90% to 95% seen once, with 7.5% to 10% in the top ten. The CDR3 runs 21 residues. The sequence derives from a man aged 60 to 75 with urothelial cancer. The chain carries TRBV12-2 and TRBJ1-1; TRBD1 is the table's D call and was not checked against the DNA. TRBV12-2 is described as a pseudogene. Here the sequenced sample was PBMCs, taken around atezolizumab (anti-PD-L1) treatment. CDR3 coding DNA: TGTGCAAGTCGCTTAAGGACCATTTCCGGGACAGGGGGAGATCGGTATAATGAAGCTTTCTTT. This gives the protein CASRLRTISGTGGDRYNEAFF.